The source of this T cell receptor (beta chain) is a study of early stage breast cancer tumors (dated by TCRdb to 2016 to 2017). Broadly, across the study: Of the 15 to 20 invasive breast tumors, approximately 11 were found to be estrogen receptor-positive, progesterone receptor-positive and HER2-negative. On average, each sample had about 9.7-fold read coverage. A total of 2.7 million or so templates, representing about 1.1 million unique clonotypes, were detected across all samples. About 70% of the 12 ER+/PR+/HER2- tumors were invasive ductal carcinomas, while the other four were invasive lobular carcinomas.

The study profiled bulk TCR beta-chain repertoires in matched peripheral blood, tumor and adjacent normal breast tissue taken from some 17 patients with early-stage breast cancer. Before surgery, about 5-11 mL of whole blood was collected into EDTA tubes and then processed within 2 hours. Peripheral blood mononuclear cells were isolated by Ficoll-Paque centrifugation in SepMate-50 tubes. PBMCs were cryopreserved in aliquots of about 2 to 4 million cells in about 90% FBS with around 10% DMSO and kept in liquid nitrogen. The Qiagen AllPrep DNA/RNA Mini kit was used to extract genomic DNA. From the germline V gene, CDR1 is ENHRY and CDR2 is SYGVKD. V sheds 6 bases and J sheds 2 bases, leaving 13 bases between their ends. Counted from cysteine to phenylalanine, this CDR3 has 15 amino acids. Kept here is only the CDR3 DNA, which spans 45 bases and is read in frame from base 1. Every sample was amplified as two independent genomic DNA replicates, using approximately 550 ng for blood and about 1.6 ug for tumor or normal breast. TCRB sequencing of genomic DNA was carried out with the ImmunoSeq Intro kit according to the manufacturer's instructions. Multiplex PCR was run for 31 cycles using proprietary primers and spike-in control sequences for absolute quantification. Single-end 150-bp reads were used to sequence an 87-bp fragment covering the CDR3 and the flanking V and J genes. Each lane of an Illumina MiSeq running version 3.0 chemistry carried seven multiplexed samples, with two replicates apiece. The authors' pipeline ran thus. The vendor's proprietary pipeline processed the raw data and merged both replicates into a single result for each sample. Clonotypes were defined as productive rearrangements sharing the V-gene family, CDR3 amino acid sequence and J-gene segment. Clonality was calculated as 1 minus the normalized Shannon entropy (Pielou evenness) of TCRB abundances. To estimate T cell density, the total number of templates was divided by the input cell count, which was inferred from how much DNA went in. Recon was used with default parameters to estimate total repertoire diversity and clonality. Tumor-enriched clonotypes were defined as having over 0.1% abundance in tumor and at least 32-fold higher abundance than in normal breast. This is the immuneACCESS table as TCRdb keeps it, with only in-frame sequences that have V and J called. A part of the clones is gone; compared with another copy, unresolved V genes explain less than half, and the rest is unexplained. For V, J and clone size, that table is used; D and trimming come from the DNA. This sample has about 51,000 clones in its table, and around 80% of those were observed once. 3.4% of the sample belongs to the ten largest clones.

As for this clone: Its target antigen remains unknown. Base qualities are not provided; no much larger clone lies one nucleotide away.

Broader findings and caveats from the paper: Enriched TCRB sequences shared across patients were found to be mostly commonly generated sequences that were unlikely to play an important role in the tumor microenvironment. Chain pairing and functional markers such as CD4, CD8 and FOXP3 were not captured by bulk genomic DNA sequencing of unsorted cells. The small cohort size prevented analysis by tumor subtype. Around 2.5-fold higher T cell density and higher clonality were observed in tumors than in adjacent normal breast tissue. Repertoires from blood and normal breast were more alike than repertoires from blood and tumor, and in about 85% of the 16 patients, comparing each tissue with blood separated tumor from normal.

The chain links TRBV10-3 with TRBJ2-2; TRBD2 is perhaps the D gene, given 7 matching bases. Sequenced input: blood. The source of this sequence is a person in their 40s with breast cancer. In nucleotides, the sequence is TGTGCCATCAGAGGAGCGGGACAAAACACCGGGGAGCTGTTTTTT. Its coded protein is CAIRGAGQNTGELFF.